A single sample is the source of the 12 T cell receptor beta chains below, sequenced in a study of blood T cell repertoires in COVID-19. Libraries were prepared by immunoSEQ multiplex PCR; TCRdb keeps only in-frame clonotypes and omits some of them. This table has roughly 170,000 clones, roughly 85% appearing once. The material sequenced was PBMCs or T cells enriched from blood (not recorded which). The source is a man between 60 and 75 years old who had recovered from COVID-19.

The V call is TRBV19, the J call TRBJ1-1; D unclear. V dropped 5 bases and J dropped 4 bases, with 14 bases sitting between them. This CDR3 comprises 14 residues. The germline CDR1 and CDR2 sequences are LNHDA and SQIVND (reference sequence). Here the CDR3 reads CASSVREGGTEAFF. For the CDR3, the DNA is TGTGCCAGTAGTGTCCGGGAGGGAGGCACTGAAGCTTTCTTT.

The chain couples TRBV7-2 to TRBJ2-1; 11 bases fit TRBD2. Trimming removed 6 bases from V and 10 bases from J; junction bases left unmatched: 2. The CDR3 is made up of 12 amino acids. Per the germline V gene, CDR1 is SGHTA and CDR2 is FQGNSA. CDR3 amino acids: CASSRLAGEQFF. The DNA of the CDR3 is TGTGCCAGCAGTAGACTAGCGGGGGAGCAGTTCTTC.

This clone was observed a single time. The rearrangement links TRBV6-1 to TRBJ1-2; 10 bases are a match to TRBD1. The V gene end was trimmed by 2 bases and the J gene end by 1 base; junction bases not matched to a gene: 4. This CDR3 comprises 16 residues. The germline CDR1 and CDR2 sequences are MNHNS and SASEGT. CDR3 in amino acids: CASSEWGTGVNYGYTF. The CDR3 DNA sequence: TGTGCCAGCAGTGAATGGGGGACAGGGGTTAACTATGGCTACACCTTC.

V and J are TRBV14 and TRBJ2-1, with 13 bases matching TRBD2. The CDR3 is 18 residues long. Trimming cost V 11 bases and J 0 bases; bases outside gene matches: 13. From germline, CDR1 is SGHDN and CDR2 FVKESK. The CDR3: CADSRGLAGTSSYNEQFF. As DNA, the CDR3 is TGTGCCGATTCCCGGGGACTAGCGGGAACTAGCTCCTACAATGAGCAGTTCTTC.

V usage is TRBV2 and J usage is TRBJ2-4; D is possibly TRBD1 (6 bases). Germline CDR1 SNHLY, CDR2 FYNNEI. Trimming removed 4 bases at V and 1 base at J, with 8 bases between. The CDR3 loop spans 14 amino acids. CDR3 nucleotide sequence: TGTGCCAGCAGTGGGACAGAGGCCAAAAACATTCAGTACTTC. Amino acid sequence: CASSGTEAKNIQYF.

The CDR3 region is CASSENYQETQYF. The CDR3 DNA follows: TGTGCCAGCAGTGAAAACTACCAAGAGACCCAGTACTTC. The chain couples TRBV2 to TRBJ2-5; no clear D gene. Between the trimmed V and J ends, which lost 2 bases and 0 bases, there was a span of 4 bases. CDR1 and CDR2 from the germline V gene are SNHLY and FYNNEI. CDR3 length equals 13 residues.

The rearrangement joins TRBV5-1 to TRBJ2-7; TRBD1 matches at 7 bases. The V and J ends lost 3 bases and 1 base, in that order; junction bases with no gene match: 10. Germline assignment: CDR1 SGHRS and CDR2 YFSETQ. The CDR3 has 16 amino acids. The CDR3 loop is CASSSGPGQNSYEQYF. The CDR3 DNA is TGCGCCAGCAGCTCTGGTCCGGGACAGAATTCCTACGAGCAGTACTTC.

The chain's CDR3 is CASSIEAAGQPTDTQYF. CDR3 in DNA: TGTGCCAGTAGTATAGAAGCTGCGGGACAGCCCACAGATACGCAGTATTTT. This chain connects TRBV19 to TRBJ2-3, with TRBD1 as a possible D gene (7 bases). CDR1 is LNHDA, CDR2 SQIVND, per germline (reference sequence). The V end lost 0 bases, the J end lost 2 bases, and 15 bases lay between the germline ends. The CDR3 consists of 17 residues. Together with reference TRBV19 and TRBJ2-3, the CDR3 gives the full variable domain: DGGITQSPKYLFRKEGQNVTLSCEQNLNHDAMYWYRQDPGQGLRLIYYSQIVNDFQKGDIAEGYSVSREKKESFPLTVTSAQKNPTAFYLCASSIEAAGQPTDTQYFGPGTRLTVL.

The CDR3 coding sequence is TGTGCCAGCAGCGTCTTCGGGACTAGCGGGAGGGGTTTACAAGAGACCCAGTACTTC. Translated, it gives CASSVFGTSGRGLQETQYF. V gene TRBV7-9 combines with J gene TRBJ2-5; 16 positions match TRBD2. This CDR3 spans 19 amino acids. The J segment lost 2 bases and the V segment lost 5 bases, leaving 11 bases of the junction unmatched. The germline V gene encodes CDR1 SEHNR and CDR2 FQNEAQ (reference sequence).

The chain joins TRBV2 to TRBJ2-7, with 8 bases that match TRBD1. V shed 6 bases, J shed 4 bases, and the junction held 5 bases outside the gene matches. Germline V gives CDR1 SNHLY, CDR2 FYNNEI. This CDR3 region has 13 residues. The CDR3 region is CASSRGRGYEQYF. The CDR3 DNA reads TGTGCCAGCAGCAGGGGGCGCGGATACGAGCAGTACTTC.

This chain connects TRBV28 to TRBJ1-2; 10 bases fit TRBD1. CDR3 length: 16 residues. CDR1 and CDR2 from the germline V gene are MDHEN and SYDVKM. With 6 bases clipped from V and 1 base from J, the junction kept 8 bases outside the gene matches. This CDR3 reads CASRATGQGVNYGYTF. The CDR3 region has the DNA TGTGCCAGCAGAGCGACAGGACAGGGGGTTAACTATGGCTACACCTTC.

The chain recombines TRBV27 with TRBJ2-6, with a weak D call TRBD1 (6 bases). Germline V CDR1 and CDR2: MNHEY, SMNVEV (reference sequence). The CDR3 contains 18 residues. The V and J ends lost 5 bases and 0 bases respectively, with 17 bases between them. The CDR3: CASSLTGSLLSGANVLTF. In nucleotides, the CDR3 is TGTGCCAGCAGTCTCACAGGGTCCCTCCTCTCTGGGGCCAACGTCCTGACTTTC.